This entry describes one TCR beta chain. Its antigen is not known. This CDR3 spans 15 amino acids. The ends lost 5 bases at V and 5 bases at J; junction bases unmatched: 5. Germline lookup yields CDR1 SGHNT and CDR2 YYREEE (reference sequence). This sample was taken from a study of cytomegalovirus exposure and HLA in healthy donors. Overall study findings and caveats: CMV serostatus was the sole immune exposure data available.

The PCR ran on 60 Vbeta and 13 Jbeta primers. This table comes from immunoSEQ multiplex PCR, and its TCRdb copy is limited to in-frame clones, with some not included. The table has some 99,000 clones, nearly 70% seen once. The clonotype comes from a woman between 65 and 79 years old in good health and CMV-seropositive. This sequence joins TRBV5-4 and TRBJ1-6; 9 nucleotides match TRBD1. The sample consisted of PBMCs. The chain's CDR3 is CASSRRDRDNSPLHF. The CDR3 nucleotides read TGTGCCAGCAGTCGTCGGGACAGGGATAATTCACCCCTCCACTTT.